The 13 T cell receptor beta chains below were found in one sample sequenced in a study of cytomegalovirus exposure and HLA in healthy donors. The PCR had 60 Vbeta and 13 Jbeta primers. Clones were sequenced by immunoSEQ multiplex PCR, and TCRdb holds only the in-frame ones, with some missing. Of 190,000 or so clones in the sample, about 80% are singletons; the top ten hold roughly 0.65%. Sequenced input: PBMCs. All receptors derive from a boy younger than 18 in good health and CMV-seronegative.

This chain links TRBV5-1 with TRBJ1-6; 7 nucleotides line up with TRBD1. CDR1 is SGHRS and CDR2 is YFSETQ in the germline V gene. The CDR3 consists of 14 residues. Trimming took 4 bases from V and 3 from J; bases not matched to a gene: 1. CDR3 nucleotide sequence: TGCGCCAGCAGCCGGGACAGCTATAATTCACCCCTCCACTTT. Translation gives CASSRDSYNSPLHF.

The rearrangement joins TRBV6-1 to TRBJ2-7; TRBD1 is a possible D gene (5 bases). The CDR3 covers 15 residues. V lost 0 bases and J 3 bases, leaving 12 bases between the germline ends. In germline, CDR1 is MNHNS, CDR2 SASEGT. The DNA of the CDR3 is TGTGCCAGCAGTGAAGCGCGTCCCAGGGACTACGAGCAGTACTTC. This encodes CASSEARPRDYEQYF.

The rearrangement uses TRBV6-1 and TRBJ1-6; D might be TRBD1 (6 bases). Germline assignment: CDR1 MNHNS and CDR2 SASEGT. Between the trimmed V and J ends, which lost 7 bases and 10 bases, there was a span of 14 bases. CDR3 length: 13 residues. This CDR3 reads CASTQGFRSPLHF. The CDR3 coding sequence is TGTGCCAGCACACAGGGTTTTCGGTCACCCCTCCACTTT.

This chain connects TRBV30 to TRBJ1-2, with 8 bases lining up with TRBD1. The junction had 5 bases not matched to a gene; V was cut back by 0 bases and J by 8 bases. Germline V lookup: CDR1 GTSNPN, CDR2 SVGIG (reference sequence). This CDR3 contains 13 residues. As DNA, the CDR3 is TGTGCCTGGAGTGTACAAGGGACAGGAGGCTACACCTTC. It codes for CAWSVQGTGGYTF. The full variable domain, with the rest looked up from reference TRBV30 and TRBJ1-2, is SQTIHQWPATLVQPVGSPLSLECTVEGTSNPNLYWYRQAAGRGLQLLFYSVGIGQISSEVPQNLSASRPQDRQFILSSKKLLLSDSGFYLCAWSVQGTGGYTFGSGTRLTVV.

This clone was seen a handful of times. The rearrangement uses TRBV6-4 and TRBJ2-1; 10 bases map to TRBD1. V was clipped by 0 bases and J by 6 bases; unmatched bases: 8. Germline CDR1 MRHNA, CDR2 SNTAGT. This CDR3 has 17 amino acids. Written as DNA, the CDR3 is TGTGCCAGCAGTGACTCGTATCGGGACAGGGGCTTCAATGAGCAGTTCTTC. It yields the protein CASSDSYRDRGFNEQFF.

This chain uses TRBV10-1 with TRBJ1-1; the D is unclear. V was cut by 10 bases and J by 1 base, with 13 bases left in between. CDR1 WNHNN and CDR2 SYGVQD come from the germline V gene (reference sequence). The CDR3 runs to 13 residues. DNA for the CDR3: TGCGCCACGACCCGAGGGCCGAACACTGAAGCTTTCTTT. Translated: CATTRGPNTEAFF.

The chain is built from TRBV10-1 and TRBJ1-2, with a weak D call TRBD1 (6 bases). The CDR3 sequence is 14 residues long. Trimming removed 6 bases from V and 4 bases from J, with 15 bases in between. Germline V gene lookup returns CDR1 WNHNN and CDR2 SYGVQD (reference sequence). DNA of the CDR3: TGCGCCAGCAGCTCCCAGGGGATTCCCTATGGCTACACCTTC. Its protein is CASSSQGIPYGYTF.

The rearrangement uses TRBV27 and TRBJ2-1; D may be TRBD1 (5 bases). CDR3 length equals 15 residues. Germline CDR1 reads MNHEY; CDR2 reads SMNVEV (reference sequence). V shed 6 bases and J shed 5 bases, with 17 bases lying between them. CDR3 residues: CASRPQLGRDNEQFF. As DNA, the CDR3 is TGTGCCAGCAGGCCCCAGTTGGGCAGGGACAATGAGCAGTTCTTC.

Only a few counts were recorded for this clone. The chain uses TRBV6-1 and TRBJ2-1; tentative D call: TRBD1 (7 bases). Germline CDR1 reads MNHNS; CDR2 reads SASEGT. The CDR3 sequence is 15 residues long. V lost 4 bases to trimming and J lost 8 bases, with 18 bases between them. The CDR3 is CASSVQGGAGDEQFF. DNA for the CDR3: TGTGCCAGCAGTGTCCAGGGGGGCGCGGGTGATGAGCAGTTCTTC.

This clone occurred a few times. This chain links TRBV10-3 with TRBJ2-5, with TRBD2 matching over 7 bases. Germline V CDR1 and CDR2: ENHRY, SYGVKD. The CDR3 contains 16 residues. V lost 8 bases, J lost 2 bases, and 14 bases stayed unmatched. The CDR3 coding sequence is TGTGCCATCTCCGCTTCGGGGGAGGGCCCTCAAGAGACCCAGTACTTC. Translation: CAISASGEGPQETQYF.

This chain links TRBV20-1 with TRBJ1-1, with D unclear. The V end was cut by 6 bases, the J end by 1 base, with 3 bases between. Germline assignment: CDR1 DFQATT and CDR2 SNEGSKA (reference sequence). The CDR3 is 10 amino acids. The CDR3 DNA sequence: TGCAGTGCCGGGAACACTGAAGCTTTCTTT. Residues: CSAGNTEAFF.

The chain carries TRBV19 and TRBJ2-7, with D maybe TRBD2 (6 bases). Per germline, CDR1 LNHDA and CDR2 SQIVND (reference sequence). The V end lost 1 base, the J end lost 2 bases, and 15 bases lay between the germline ends. The CDR3 is 16 residues long. Here the CDR3 DNA reads TGTGCCAGTAGTATAGTGTGGGGGGAAGGGACCTACGAGCAGTACTTC. As protein: CASSIVWGEGTYEQYF. Drawing the rest from reference TRBV19 and TRBJ2-7, the complete variable domain is DGGITQSPKYLFRKEGQNVTLSCEQNLNHDAMYWYRQDPGQGLRLIYYSQIVNDFQKGDIAEGYSVSREKKESFPLTVTSAQKNPTAFYLCASSIVWGEGTYEQYFGPGTRLTVT.

V gene TRBV7-6 combines with J gene TRBJ2-5; 14 nucleotides line up with TRBD2. Germline values: CDR1 SGHVS, CDR2 FNYEAQ. Trimming took 5 bases from V and 1 from J; bases not matched to a gene: 0. The CDR3 has 15 residues. This chain's CDR3 is CASSGTSGSQETQYF. The CDR3 DNA follows: TGTGCCAGCAGCGGGACTAGCGGGAGCCAAGAGACCCAGTACTTC. Combining the CDR3 with reference TRBV7-6 and TRBJ2-5 gives the whole variable domain GAGVSQSPRYKVTKRGQDVALRCDPISGHVSLYWYRQALGQGPEFLTYFNYEAQQDKSGLPNDRFSAERPEGSISTLTIQRTEQRDSAMYRCASSGTSGSQETQYFGPGTRLLVL.